The text below deals with one T cell receptor beta chain. There is no known antigen for this receptor. Base qualities are not provided; no much larger clone lies one nucleotide away. This sample was taken from a study of cytomegalovirus exposure and HLA in healthy donors (dated by TCRdb to 2015 to 2018). With regard to the full study: In an earlier analysis of roughly 590 of the donors, under 300 Gb of sequence data and 120 million or so unique TCR beta sequences from about 179 million T cells were reported. Approximately 300 gigabases of sequencing data and about 92 million unique TCR sequences made up an early release that covered approximately 700 HLA-typed donors. The genetic ancestry cluster associated with self-reported Caucasian donors included about 81% of the 398 genotyped donors. The aim of the study was to test whether cataloging public T cell receptors could identify signatures of past pathogen exposure. The T cell repertoires of 666 subjects were profiled by immunosequencing and related to cytomegalovirus serostatus. A separate validation cohort of roughly 120 different subjects was used in addition to the roughly 670-subject first cohort. High-throughput TCR immunosequencing, statistical association of individual TCRs with disease status, and machine learning were combined to predict cytomegalovirus infection status. A later analysis re-analyzed previously published TCR beta repertoires from roughly 630 donors and added high-resolution HLA genotyping to study TCR occurrence patterns. In the later analysis, no new phenotypic data were used to find candidate immune exposures; instead, reliance was placed on TCR beta sequences and their occurrence across donors. An earlier analysis of approximately 500 of the donors applied high-throughput TCR beta sequencing to assess whether each TCR beta V gene segment acted as functional or pseudogenic. Donor age, sex, ethnicity and CMV serostatus were compiled alongside the repertoire data. Genome-wide SNP genotypes for about three fifths of the 666 donors were used in a later genetic analysis, which treated that subset as a discovery cohort. Every repertoire in the discovery cohort had been generated on one and the same sequencing platform. Both class I and class II loci were covered by HLA typing, at four-digit resolution. Typing coverage varied by locus: 629-630 donors for A, B, C, DRB1 and DQB1; roughly 500 for DQA1; over 600 for DPA1; approximately 490 for DPB1. About five DR-DQ haplotypes were handled as single units for association and clustering because linkage in the cohort was strong. On average, 235,054 unique TCR beta nucleotide sequences were sequenced per donor among some 420 genotyped donors of the cohort, with 15% to 20% of those sequences being non-productive. On the study overall, not on this receptor specifically: A later analysis found that HLA-associated TCR beta chains were more clonally expanded and had lower generation probabilities than equally common non-associated chains. Compared with the approximately 710-donor mean, donors in an Asian-associated ancestry cluster had fewer N-insertions in productive TCRs, according to a later genetic analysis. An association between a missense DCLRE1C variant and V-gene and J-gene trimming of TCR beta chains was found in a later genetic analysis and replicated in an independent cohort. Most CMV-associated TCR beta chains appeared to be HLA-restricted in a later analysis, and the HLA associations seemed to be driven largely by CMV exposure. Immune exposure information for the cohort was limited to CMV serostatus. Linkage disequilibrium might explain the correlated functional status among segregating V segments, but an unknown experimental factor could not be excluded. In a later analysis, several top co-occurrence clusters were reported to appear linked to parvovirus B19, influenza, CMV and Epstein-Barr virus. According to the authors, the approach could potentially be generalized to other disease states and immunological phenotypes. While some public TCRs were present in many individuals, most TCR sequences turned up only very rarely across donors. A total of about 150 TCR beta chains were listed by the study as associated with cytomegalovirus. This cohort had only TCR beta chains sequenced, and the lack of alpha or paired-chain data limited which features could be detected. In vitro tests confirmed that a few of the cytomegalovirus-associated TCR beta chains recognize cytomegalovirus antigens. The classifier was reported to diagnose cytomegalovirus status with high specificity and sensitivity in both the original cohort and the validation cohort. Some 15 rarely observed V segments, including chromosome 9 orphons, were excluded from the earlier analysis of about 500 of the donors because counts were too low. HLA typing was unavailable for some donors at each locus, so association tests used only the typed subset. A later analysis found that TCR association rates varied across HLA loci, with DRB1 alleles showing the most associated TCRs and HLA-C alleles the fewest. A further reported finding was that TCR beta sequences accurately predicted the HLA-A and HLA-B alleles for most subjects in the first cohort. When HLA alleles, especially DR and DQ, strongly co-occurred, TCR associations were difficult to assign to individual alleles. The presence/absence analyses assumed that sequencing depth was roughly uniform across donors, and that assumption may not be true. A cluster of highly shared sequence variants was judged likely to be a technical artifact of the sequencing pipeline. In an earlier analysis of more than 450 of the donors, most TCR beta V segments were observed in productive rearrangements about 90% or about 30% of the time, broadly matching IMGT annotations. Some IMGT-functional V segments, including TRBV6-2 and TRBV6-3, could not be distinguished by the 87-base-pair reads and were therefore excluded. A later analysis associated about 16,000 TCR beta sequences with specific HLA alleles at a false discovery rate of 0.05.

The cohort comprised some 700 healthy bone marrow donors. At the time of sampling, all cohort members were nominally healthy, though unrecorded immune exposures were likely present. The donor tested CMV seronegative, placing the donor among the 350 to 400 seronegative members of the cohort. A peripheral blood sample was collected from each donor, and TCR beta sequencing was performed on peripheral blood mononuclear cells. The Qiagen DNeasy Blood Extraction Kit was used to extract genomic DNA from the blood cell samples. Library preparation used the immunoSEQ multiplex PCR assay. For the multiplex PCR, a mixture combining 60 forward primers for TCR Vbeta segments and 13 reverse primers for TCR Jbeta segments was used. The CDR3 region of rearranged TCR beta genes was amplified from genomic DNA with a multiplex PCR assay. The amplified TCR beta libraries were sequenced on the Illumina HiSeq System as 87-base-pair reads. In the paper's pipeline: Across the 700 or so repertoires, a later analysis counted tens of millions of unique TCR beta chains, roughly 11 million of which were shared by at least two donors. Raw reads were error-corrected and collapsed into unique sequences by a nearest-neighbor algorithm in which closely related sequences were merged to remove PCR and sequencing errors. To assign V, D and J gene segments, CDR3 sequences were aligned to IMGT reference sequences. For a sequence to be retained, at least a six-nucleotide match to both a V gene segment and a J gene segment was required. Rearrangements were classified as productive when the CDR3 lacked stop codons and remained in frame with V and J, and all other rearrangements were classified as non-productive. Following IMGT convention, CDR3 was defined as the stretch from the second conserved V-encoded cysteine to the conserved J-encoded phenylalanine. The earlier analysis of about 640 of the donors excluded any sequence lacking an unambiguous match to a single V gene segment. In an earlier analysis of roughly 500 of the donors, V segments were called functional above 56.7% productive rearrangements and were called segregating when the between-donor standard deviation exceeded 5%. A statistical classification framework was built to diagnose cytomegalovirus status from the catalog of TCR beta chain sequences. V and J gene assignment, in a later analysis, came from comparing TCR nucleotide sequences with IMGT/GENE-DB human TR gene sequences. The TCRdist pipeline was used in a later analysis to assign CDR3 sequences and most-parsimonious VDJ recombination scenarios. In a later analysis, each TCR beta chain was defined by its CDR3 amino acid sequence together with its V-gene family, and reads without a unique V-gene family were excluded. A later analysis removed nearly 600 highly shared, low-generation-probability nucleotide sequences to deal with suspected cross-contamination and a sequencing artifact. In a later analysis, a clonal expansion index was calculated for each public chain from normalized within-repertoire ranks of inferred template counts. Generation probabilities in a later analysis came from a VDJ recombination model fitted to out-of-frame rearrangements, and those results were checked against IGoR. Hypergeometric tests were used in a later analysis to score TCR-TCR, TCR-HLA and TCR-CMV co-occurrence, with a repertoire-size bias correction applied to the TCR pairs. In a later analysis, false discovery rates were estimated by permuting HLA or CMV assignments 20 times. In a later analysis, co-occurring TCRs were grouped using DBSCAN, and TCRdist sequence similarity was added for clustering within HLA-allele-positive subsets. Repertoires with fewer than 30,000 or more than 120,000 public chains were left out of co-occurrence clustering, as were about 5 repertoires with anomalous nucleotide sharing. The table comes from immuneACCESS by way of TCRdb, which keeps in-frame sequences with V and J called. Part of the clones is missing from these tables; in studies checked, under half for an unresolved V gene and the rest for unknown reasons. V, J and clone size were drawn from that table, and D and trimming were deduced from the DNA. The table for this sample lists roughly 190,000 clones; 87% of them were counted only once. 1.1% of the sample goes to the ten largest clones.

V is trimmed back by 2 bases and J by 8 bases, and the junction contains 7 bases that no gene match accounts for. CDR1 and CDR2 are drawn from the germline V gene: SGHAT, FQNNGV. Its CDR3 holds 16 amino acids, cysteine through phenylalanine. The only DNA kept is the CDR3, 48 bases in frame from the first base. The TCR originated in a boy aged 2-15 years in good health and CMV-seronegative. The rearrangement joined TRBV11-2 to TRBJ2-1, with 12 bases in between that match TRBD2. Sequencing was done on a sample of PBMCs. The base sequence is TGTGCCAGCAGCTTATTCTCTAGCGGGGGGGCCTATGAGCAGTTCTTC. It is translated as CASSLFSSGGAYEQFF.